This paragraph covers one T cell receptor (beta chain) sequence. The study drew participants aged about 18 to 95 years from roughly 25 US areas. Researchers sorted participants into cohorts using their self-reported clinical history. Those designated as exposed participants met a COVID-19 case within 2 weeks before study entry. These data originate in a study of blood T cell repertoires in COVID-19. Across the whole study: PBMCs, B-cell-depleted T cells, or T cells were the source of the cDNA or gDNA that made up the material.

The CDR3 totals 13 residues. CDR1 and CDR2 from the germline V gene are SQVTM and ANQGSEA. V gave up 4 bases and J gave up 4 bases, with 11 bases separating them. Using immunoSEQ multiplex PCR, the repertoire was profiled, and TCRdb retains in-frame clones only, with some absent. The sample holds about 260,000 clones, 85% to 90% seen once. Sequencing was done on a sample of PBMCs or T cells enriched from blood (not recorded which). J is TRBJ1-3 and V is TRBV29-1; TRBD1 might be the D (5 bases). The origin of this receptor is a man over 45 who had been exposed to COVID-19. The CDR3 loop is CSVVSGAGNTIYF. The CDR3 region has the DNA TGCAGCGTTGTGAGTGGGGCAGGAAACACCATATATTTT.